This T cell receptor beta chain emerged from a study of blood T cell repertoires in COVID-19. Study overall: T cells, B-cell-depleted T cells, or PBMCs provided the cDNA or gDNA that served as material.

Method: immunoSEQ multiplex PCR; TCRdb's copy keeps in-frame clones and lacks some. The table lists about 79,000 clones, 75% to 90% of them singletons. From germline, CDR1 is LNHDA and CDR2 SQIVND (reference sequence). V was pared by 5 bases and J by 8 bases, with 9 bases of the junction left unmatched. There are 14 residues in the CDR3. The J gene is TRBJ1-2, the V gene TRBV19; 9 bases are shared with TRBD1. The sequenced sample was peripheral blood. The receptor comes from a man between 65 and 85 years old with active or convalescent COVID-19. As DNA, the CDR3 is TGTGCCAGTAGTTTCTCGACAGGGGGTCGGGGCTACACCTTC. It translates to CASSFSTGGRGYTF.